Listed here are 26 T cell receptor beta chains from one sample, sequenced in a study of TIL therapy for anti-PD-1-resistant metastatic lung cancer. The libraries were made with immunoSEQ v3. Here immunoSEQ multiplex PCR was the method, and the copy in TCRdb shows in-frame clones only, minus some. Of approximately 27,000 clones listed, over 60% are singletons. Time point in this sample: pre-treatment sample, taken before nivolumab and TIL therapy. Pleural nodules or supraclavicular lymph nodes made up most of the excised metastases sampled. The sample in question was tumor tissue, obtained at baseline. These receptors were taken from a person aged 25 to 79 with non-small cell lung cancer.

This clone was seen only once. The chain employs TRBV20-1 and TRBJ2-3; possibly TRBD1 for D (5 bases). V was clipped by 1 base and J by 8 bases, with 7 bases between them. The CDR3 contains 11 residues. Per germline, CDR1 DFQATT and CDR2 SNEGSKA (reference sequence). For the CDR3, the DNA is TGCAGTGCTAGAGGGGGCCTTACGCAGTATTTT. Its protein is CSARGGLTQYF.

The chain carries TRBV6-1 and TRBJ1-2; 9 bases are a match to TRBD1. The CDR3 spans 16 residues. From germline, CDR1 is MNHNS and CDR2 SASEGT. Unmatched junction bases numbered 8, after V lost 4 bases and J lost 2 bases. The CDR3 reads CASSAGLGQGNYGYTF. The DNA of the CDR3 is TGTGCCAGCAGTGCGGGATTGGGACAGGGCAACTATGGCTACACCTTC.

The rearrangement uses TRBV6-5 and TRBJ2-4; 12 nucleotides line up with TRBD2. In germline, CDR1 is MNHEY, CDR2 SVGAGI. The J segment lost 7 bases and the V segment lost 7 bases, leaving 8 bases of the junction unmatched. The CDR3 contains 15 residues. In DNA, the CDR3 is TGTGCCAGCAAATCACTAGCGGGGGGTTGGAACATTCAGTACTTC. As protein: CASKSLAGGWNIQYF.

The chain has TRBV5-6 and TRBJ2-7; tentatively, D is TRBD2 (6 bases). Per germline, CDR1 SGHDT and CDR2 YYEEEE. The CDR3 is 12 amino acids. V lost 9 bases and J 4 bases, leaving 14 bases between the germline ends. CDR3 bases: TGTGCCACTGGGACTGATCCTTACGAGCAGTACTTC. Translation gives CATGTDPYEQYF.

This clone is a singleton in its sample. The V call is TRBV4-1, the J call TRBJ2-7; 9 bases are shared with TRBD2. The CDR3 sequence is 16 residues long. Germline trimming cut 5 bases from V and 1 base from J; bases unmatched to any gene: 9. Germline V CDR1 and CDR2: MGHRA, YSYEKL. CDR3 loop: CASSFLAGAQSYEQYF. The CDR3 nucleotides are TGCGCCAGCAGCTTCTTAGCGGGGGCCCAATCCTACGAGCAGTACTTC.

The gene calls are TRBV9 and TRBJ2-7; no clear D gene. Looked up from germline, CDR1 is SGDLS and CDR2 is YYNGEE. The CDR3 runs 14 residues. Trimming removed 4 bases from V and 2 bases from J, with 13 bases in between. In DNA form, the CDR3 reads TGTGCCAGCAGCCCCCGTCACACAGCCTACGAGCAGTACTTC. Its translation: CASSPRHTAYEQYF.

The rearrangement links TRBV5-1 to TRBJ1-4, with D perhaps matching TRBD1 (5 bases). Trimming pared 4 bases from V and 0 bases from J, leaving 10 bases between. Germline V gene data show CDR1 as SGHRS and CDR2 as YFSETQ. The CDR3 loop spans 15 amino acids. CDR3 nucleotides: TGCGCCAGCAGCAACGCAGGGACAACTAATGAAAAACTGTTTTTT. Amino acid sequence: CASSNAGTTNEKLFF.

This chain uses TRBV7-3 with TRBJ1-2, with TRBD1 identical over 7 bases. Germline V lookup: CDR1 SGHTA, CDR2 FQGTGA. The CDR3 extends over 15 amino acids. The V segment lost 2 bases and the J segment 5 bases; nucleotides outside the gene matches: 8. The chain's CDR3 is CASSLFPDRAYGYTF. DNA for the CDR3: TGTGCCAGCAGCTTATTCCCCGACAGGGCATATGGCTACACCTTC. Supplemented by reference TRBV7-3 and TRBJ1-2, the full variable domain reads GAGVSQTPSNKVTEKGKYVELRCDPISGHTALYWYRQSLGQGPEFLIYFQGTGAADDSGLPNDRFFAVRPEGSVSTLKIQRTERGDSAVYLCASSLFPDRAYGYTFGSGTRLTVV.

The chain is built from TRBV7-3 and TRBJ2-3, with D maybe TRBD2 (7 bases). With 6 bases removed from V and 5 bases from J, the gap between germline ends came to 9 bases. Germline-derived CDR1 and CDR2 are SGHTA and FQGTGA. The CDR3 has 12 amino acids. DNA for the CDR3: TGTGCCAGCAGGGGAGGGGGAGATACGCAGTATTTT. Translating gives CASRGGGDTQYF.

The sample holds a few counts of this clone. This chain links TRBV25-1 with TRBJ1-1; 7 nucleotides line up with TRBD1. The trim removed 8 bases at V and 7 bases at J, leaving 10 bases unmatched. The germline V gene has CDR1 MGHDK and CDR2 SYGVNS. CDR3 length: 13 amino acids. The CDR3 region is CASSPRGFNEAFF. Written as DNA, the CDR3 is TGTGCCAGCTCCCCCAGGGGGTTTAATGAAGCTTTCTTT.

The chain employs TRBV5-1 and TRBJ2-2, with 9 bases aligning to TRBD1. With 4 bases clipped from V and 0 bases from J, the junction kept 1 base outside the gene matches. The germline gives CDR1 SGHRS, CDR2 YFSETQ. There are 15 residues in the CDR3. The chain's CDR3 is CASSRTGANTGELFF. CDR3 in DNA: TGCGCCAGCAGCCGGACAGGGGCGAACACCGGGGAGCTGTTTTTT.

In this sample, this clone turned up a few times. The chain joins TRBV7-3 to TRBJ1-2; unclear D gene. Germline assignment: CDR1 SGHTA and CDR2 FQGTGA. The germline V and J ends were trimmed by 0 bases and 4 bases, with 15 bases remaining between them. The CDR3 runs 16 residues. CDR3 in DNA: TGTGCCAGCAGCTTAACGGCGGGTCTGGGCGCCTATGGCTACACCTTC. Protein sequence: CASSLTAGLGAYGYTF. The full variable domain, with the rest looked up from reference TRBV7-3 and TRBJ1-2, is GAGVSQTPSNKVTEKGKYVELRCDPISGHTALYWYRQSLGQGPEFLIYFQGTGAADDSGLPNDRFFAVRPEGSVSTLKIQRTERGDSAVYLCASSLTAGLGAYGYTFGSGTRLTVV.

The V call is TRBV19, the J call TRBJ2-3, with 9 positions matching TRBD1. The J segment lost 0 bases and the V segment lost 4 bases, leaving 5 bases of the junction unmatched. The length of the CDR3 is 16 residues. Germline CDR1 and CDR2: LNHDA and SQIVND (reference sequence). DNA of the CDR3: TGTGCCAGTAGTAAGGGACAGGGCTGGAGCACAGATACGCAGTATTTT. This encodes CASSKGQGWSTDTQYF.

The CDR3 loop reads CASSPAPGLVGYF. The DNA of the CDR3 is TGTGCCAGCAGCCCGGCCCCGGGACTAGTAGGCTATTTT. J is TRBJ2-3 and V is TRBV7-2, with 8 bases fitting TRBD2. Germline V CDR1 and CDR2: SGHTA, FQGNSA. V lost 5 bases, J lost 15 bases, and 13 bases stayed unmatched. CDR3 length: 13 residues.

The V call is TRBV6-1, the J call TRBJ1-6; no firm D call. CDR1 and CDR2 (germline): MNHNS, SASEGT. This CDR3 contains 14 residues. Trimming took 8 bases from V and 2 from J, leaving 10 bases between them. CDR3 coding DNA: TGTGCCAGCGCCTTTTTTACCTATAATTCACCCCTCCACTTT. Its protein is CASAFFTYNSPLHF.

The V call is TRBV6-5, the J call TRBJ2-7, with 12 bases fitting TRBD2. V trimming: 5 bases; J trimming: 2 bases; junction bases outside the gene matches: 4. This CDR3 region has 15 residues. The V gene's germline CDR1 is MNHEY and CDR2 SVGAGI. The CDR3 DNA reads as TGTGCCAGCAGTCCGACTAGCGGGGGCCCCTACGAGCAGTACTTC. Translated, it gives CASSPTSGGPYEQYF.

V usage is TRBV7-6 and J usage is TRBJ2-2, with TRBD1 as a possible D gene (6 bases). Trimming left V 5 bases short and J 0 bases short, with 13 bases between. The CDR3 sequence is 16 residues long. Germline V gene lookup returns CDR1 SGHVS and CDR2 FNYEAQ. The CDR3 region has the DNA TGTGCCAGCAGCCCCAAGGGGGAGACGAACACCGGGGAGCTGTTTTTT. It codes for CASSPKGETNTGELFF.

J is TRBJ1-3 and V is TRBV27, with 11 bases that match TRBD1. J lost 3 bases, V lost 2 bases, and 3 bases had no gene match. Per germline, CDR1 MNHEY and CDR2 SMNVEV (reference sequence). The CDR3 is 16 residues long. CDR3 protein: CASSLMGQGVGNTIYF. Here the CDR3 DNA reads TGTGCCAGCAGTTTAATGGGACAGGGGGTTGGAAACACCATATATTTT.

The chain carries TRBV9 and TRBJ2-2; weak D call: TRBD1 (6 bases). The CDR3 runs 16 residues. The germline gives CDR1 SGDLS, CDR2 YYNGEE. Trimming removed 1 base from V and 1 base from J, with 11 bases in between. Written as DNA, the CDR3 is TGTGCCAGCAGCGTAAGTCCCAGGGGGAACACCGGGGAGCTGTTTTTT. This sequence encodes CASSVSPRGNTGELFF. The full variable domain, completed using reference TRBV9 and TRBJ2-2, is DSGVTQTPKHLITATGQRVTLRCSPRSGDLSVYWYQQSLDQGLQFLIQYYNGEERAKGNILERFSAQQFPDLHSELNLSSLELGDSALYFCASSVSPRGNTGELFFGEGSRLTVL.

The chain is built from TRBV6-4 and TRBJ2-3, with 7 bases identical to TRBD2. V lost 6 bases and J lost 4; bases outside the gene matches: 10. Germline V CDR1 and CDR2: MRHNA, SNTAGT. There are 15 residues in the CDR3. CDR3 coding DNA: TGTGCCAGCAGCGGTAGCGCGGGGGATTCAGATACGCAGTATTTT. It is translated as CASSGSAGDSDTQYF.

V usage is TRBV7-2 and J usage is TRBJ2-7, with 8 bases lining up with TRBD2. CDR3 length: 15 residues. Germline CDR1 and CDR2: SGHTA and FQGNSA. Trimming took 1 base from V and 5 from J; bases not matched to a gene: 7. DNA for the CDR3: TGTGCCAGCAGCTTAGGCGGACTAGCAGCCAACGAGCAGTACTTC. Protein sequence: CASSLGGLAANEQYF.

This clone was seen once. This chain uses TRBV4-1 with TRBJ1-1; D is unclear. Trimming took 1 base from V and 0 from J, leaving 15 bases between them. Germline CDR1 reads MGHRA; CDR2 reads YSYEKL. This CDR3 contains 17 residues. For the CDR3, the DNA is TGCGCCAGCAGCCAAGTGATCTTAGGAGCCATGAACACTGAAGCTTTCTTT. It translates to CASSQVILGAMNTEAFF.

The CDR3 loop reads CATGQGMPEAFF. The CDR3, as DNA: TGTGCCACGGGACAGGGAATGCCTGAAGCTTTCTTT. The chain employs TRBV10-3 and TRBJ1-1; 9 positions match TRBD1. Germline trimming cut 10 bases from V and 6 bases from J; bases unmatched to any gene: 6. This CDR3 spans 12 amino acids. The germline gives CDR1 ENHRY, CDR2 SYGVKD.

J is TRBJ1-5 and V is TRBV20-1; D is possibly TRBD1 (5 bases). CDR3 length equals 11 residues. Germline CDR1 and CDR2: DFQATT and SNEGSKA (reference sequence). The CDR3 nucleotides read TGCAGCCCTGAGTGGGGGCAGCCCCAGCATTTT. The encoded protein is CSPEWGQPQHF.

This chain joins TRBV6-5 and TRBJ2-7, with D perhaps matching TRBD1 (6 bases). Trimming removed 6 bases at V and 2 bases at J, with 8 bases between. The CDR3 has 12 amino acids. CDR1 is MNHEY, CDR2 SVGAGI, per germline. The CDR3 DNA follows: TGTGCCAGCAGCCCAGGGGCCTACGAGCAGTACTTC. Residues: CASSPGAYEQYF.

DNA for the CDR3: TGTGCCAGCAGCTTGACAGGGGGCGGAAATGAAAAACTGTTTTTT. Protein product: CASSLTGGGNEKLFF. The chain couples TRBV5-8 to TRBJ1-4; TRBD1 agrees at 9 bases. Germline lookup yields CDR1 SGHTS and CDR2 YDEGEE. The V and J ends lost 1 base and 5 bases, in that order; junction bases with no gene match: 3. The CDR3 spans 15 residues.